This TCR beta chain was found in a study of T cell responses to AZD1222 COVID-19 vaccine (TCRdb year 2021). As for the study more broadly: AZD1222 recipients given second doses at about 4 weeks or at about 12 weeks were pooled, since spike-specific TCR depth and breadth were not found to differ between the two schedules. TCR sequencing covered fewer than 250 trial participants: about 210 given two doses of AZD1222 and 26 given two doses of MenACWY control vaccine. Trial participants were enrolled by age into 18-55, 56-69 and 70-plus year subgroups, with around 150, 28 and 57 TCR-sequenced participants respectively.

Findings and caveats that apply to the study as a whole: Because no samples from the day 14 peak response were available, repertoires could be characterized only after the peak T cell response. Only five to seven AZD1222 recipients were SARS-CoV-2 seropositive at baseline, limiting conclusions about previously exposed vaccinees. Nearly half of unique spike-specific TCRs reportedly recognized epitopes outside regions mutated in the B.1.351 and B.1.1.7 variants. The 56-69-year group was small, and its depth increase did not reach significance, likely because of low power. A significant rise in spike-specific TCR breadth and depth was observed after two AZD1222 doses relative to day 0 and relative to MenACWY recipients. Most participants were white British and females outnumbered males, and the authors suggested that clonal diversity may have been underestimated. The whole spike protein was spanned by vaccine-associated CD4 TCRs, and dominant responses were seen in regions 160-218 and 743-854.

Worth noting for this clone: Its antigen is unknown. Base qualities are missing; no much larger clone stands one base away.

The CDR3 regions of human TCRbeta chains were analyzed by immunosequencing. The original methods were these. Repertoire TCRs were matched against a reference library of SARS-CoV-2-specific TCRs generated with the MIRA antigen-specificity platform. Breadth was defined as the fraction of unique TCRs that were SARS-CoV-2-associated, and depth was defined as the fraction of total T cells that were SARS-CoV-2-associated. Using the MIRA data, each spike-specific TCR was mapped to the spike region that the TCR reacts to and placed in a CD4 or CD8 class. Log10-transformed breadth and depth values were compared by one-way ANOVA with Sidak's multiple comparisons tests. In its TCRdb copy, this immuneACCESS table keeps in-frame sequences only and misses some clones. Where compared with another copy, unresolved V genes explain less than half of these, and the others have no known cause. D and trimming come from the DNA, and the V and J calls and clone size come from that table. The sample table lists 180,000 or so clones, approximately 95% of them with a count of one. Of the sample, about 3.9% falls within the top ten clones.

The time point label corresponds to: baseline before first vaccination. Vaccinee samples came from UK trials COV001 and COV002, including a single-blind randomized controlled phase 2/3 trial of AZD1222 (ChAdOx1 nCoV-19) in healthy adults. For TCRbeta chain sequencing, PBMC samples from trial participants were taken at day 0 and at day 28 after the second dose. This specimen consisted of peripheral blood, obtained on day 0 of AZD1222 vaccination. This TCR was sampled from an adult in good health.

The bases read TGTGCCAGCAGCCAAGATGTTTCGTACCTCCTCGGGGCCTACGAGCAGTACTTC. It is translated as CASSQDVSYLLGAYEQYF. The V gene is TRBV3-1 (or the pseudogene TRBV3-2) and the J gene is TRBJ2-7; TRBD2 is a weak D gene call, 5 bases matching. CDR1 LGHDT and CDR2 YNNKEL are derived from the germline V gene (reference sequence). The V end loses 0 bases and the J end loses 2 bases, and a stretch of 20 bases separates them. The CDR3, cysteine through phenylalanine, is 18 amino acids long. Here the CDR3 DNA is all that survives: 54 bases in frame from base 1.